The 17 T cell receptor beta chains listed next were all sequenced from one sample in a study of blood T cell repertoires in COVID-19. Some clones are missing from TCRdb's copy, which holds only in-frame ones; the method was immunoSEQ multiplex PCR. The table lists about 180,000 clones, 86% of them singletons. Sequenced material: peripheral blood. Source of these receptors: a man between 50 and 59 years old with active or convalescent COVID-19.

The chain joins TRBV28 to TRBJ2-7, with 8 bases matching TRBD2. The CDR3 sequence is 16 residues long. With V trimmed by 8 bases and J by 2 bases, 14 bases remained unmatched. Germline V CDR1 and CDR2: MDHEN, SYDVKM. The DNA for the CDR3 is TGTGCCAGCTCTCATGGTAGTAGCGGGGTGGCCTACGAGCAGTACTTC. Protein: CASSHGSSGVAYEQYF.

The J gene is TRBJ2-2, the V gene TRBV10-2, with a tentative D call TRBD2 (6 bases). Per the germline V gene, CDR1 is WSHSY and CDR2 is SAAADI. This CDR3 has 14 amino acids. Trimming removed 4 bases from V and 5 bases from J, with 11 bases in between. The CDR3 is CASSVGRGTGELFF. In DNA, the CDR3 is TGCGCCAGCAGTGTCGGGAGAGGAACCGGGGAGCTGTTTTTT.

This clone was seen only a few times. The chain carries TRBV2 and TRBJ2-6; D remains ambiguous. The V end was cut by 6 bases, the J end by 4 bases, with 10 bases between. The CDR3 covers 14 residues. Germline CDR1 SNHLY, CDR2 FYNNEI. CDR3 sequence (DNA): TGTGCCAGCAGAACAGTTGGAGGGGCCAACGTCCTGACTTTC. This sequence encodes CASRTVGGANVLTF.

V and J are TRBV4-3 and TRBJ2-5; 9 bases map to TRBD1. This CDR3 contains 17 residues. Germline assignment: CDR1 LGHNA and CDR2 YSLEER. V shed 4 bases, J shed 5 bases, and the junction held 14 bases outside the gene matches. The CDR3 here is CASSPDRGSFERETQYF. CDR3 nucleotide sequence: TGCGCCAGCAGCCCAGACAGGGGGTCTTTTGAAAGGGAGACCCAGTACTTC.

Only a few counts were recorded for this clone. The rearrangement links TRBV2 to TRBJ1-5, with D possibly being TRBD1 (5 bases). The CDR3 runs 13 residues. Germline loops: CDR1 SNHLY, CDR2 FYNNEI. V was trimmed by 7 bases and J by 5 bases, leaving 12 bases between them. Here the CDR3 reads CASTQAGDQPQHF. The CDR3 nucleotides read TGTGCCAGCACCCAGGCGGGGGATCAGCCCCAGCATTTT.

The chain combines TRBV4-3 with TRBJ2-2; 14 bases map to TRBD2. The CDR3 extends over 17 amino acids. The germline V gene encodes CDR1 LGHNA and CDR2 YSLEER. The V segment lost 0 bases and the J segment 7 bases; nucleotides outside the gene matches: 4. CDR3 nucleotides: TGCGCCAGCAGCCAAGAGGGACTAGCGGGAGTGGTCGGGGAGCTGTTTTTT. This codes for CASSQEGLAGVVGELFF.

DNA for the CDR3: TGTGCCAGCAGCCCGTCAGGGTACGGAAACACCATATATTTT. This sequence encodes CASSPSGYGNTIYF. This chain connects TRBV7-2 to TRBJ1-3, with D possibly matching TRBD1 (5 bases). This CDR3 contains 14 residues. The ends were cut back, 5 bases at V and 4 bases at J, with 12 bases in the middle. The V gene's germline CDR1 is SGHTA and CDR2 FQGNSA.

Only one count was recorded for this clone. J is TRBJ1-2 and V is TRBV2; D might be TRBD1 (5 bases). There are 14 residues in the CDR3. Germline values: CDR1 SNHLY, CDR2 FYNNEI. The V and J ends lost 7 bases and 3 bases respectively, with 15 bases between them. The CDR3 bases are TGTGCCAGCACAGGGTCCAGCGAATACTATGGCTACACCTTC. Translation gives CASTGSSEYYGYTF.

The rearrangement links TRBV7-6 to TRBJ2-1, with TRBD1 matching 9 bases. This CDR3 is 15 amino acids long. Germline V CDR1 and CDR2: SGHVS, FNYEAQ. J lost 8 bases, V lost 3 bases, and 8 bases had no gene match. In DNA, the CDR3 is TGTGCCAGCAGCTTTACCGGGACAGGGAGGGATGAGCAGTTCTTC. It yields the protein CASSFTGTGRDEQFF.

J is TRBJ1-4 and V is TRBV15, with TRBD1 identical over 7 bases. This CDR3 contains 16 residues. Germline CDR1 LNHNV, CDR2 YYDKDF (reference sequence). After removal of 3 bases from V and 2 bases from J, the junction contained 6 bases not matched to a gene. CDR3 in amino acids: CATSRGTGVTNEKLFF. CDR3 DNA sequence: TGTGCCACCAGCAGGGGTACAGGGGTGACTAATGAAAAACTGTTTTTT. Looking up the rest from reference TRBV15 and TRBJ1-4 gives the full variable domain: DAMVIQNPRYQVTQFGKPVTLSCSQTLNHNVMYWYQQKSSQAPKLLFHYYDKDFNNEADTPDNFQSRRPNTSFCFLDIRSPGLGDTAMYLCATSRGTGVTNEKLFFGSGTQLSVL.

The rearrangement joins TRBV24-1 to TRBJ1-2; TRBD1 matches 12 bases. There are 21 residues in the CDR3. Germline V gene sequence: CDR1 KGHDR, CDR2 SFDVKD. Germline trimming cut 7 bases from V and 4 bases from J; bases unmatched to any gene: 24. CDR3 loop: CATRDQAADVGQGALGYGYTF. CDR3 nucleotide sequence: TGTGCCACCAGAGACCAAGCCGCTGATGTGGGACAGGGGGCGCTCGGCTATGGCTACACCTTC.

The rearrangement links TRBV4-1 to TRBJ2-2; 7 bases align to TRBD1. This CDR3 has 17 amino acids. The V and J ends lost 3 bases and 5 bases, in that order; junction bases with no gene match: 12. The germline V gene encodes CDR1 MGHRA and CDR2 YSYEKL. The CDR3 DNA reads as TGCGCCAGCAGCCAGGGACCAGGGGGTCAAATTACCGGGGAGCTGTTTTTT. Translated: CASSQGPGGQITGELFF.

The chain joins TRBV4-3 to TRBJ1-2, with 11 bases identical to TRBD1. V shed 4 bases, J shed 4 bases, and the junction held 8 bases outside the gene matches. Germline V lookup: CDR1 LGHNA, CDR2 YSLEER. This CDR3 spans 16 amino acids. CDR3 sequence reads: CASSPWTGGGGYGYTF. The DNA of the CDR3 is TGCGCCAGCAGCCCCTGGACAGGGGGCGGGGGCTATGGCTACACCTTC.

The rearrangement joins TRBV18 to TRBJ2-1, with TRBD2 identical over 13 bases. The V gene end was trimmed by 2 bases and the J gene end by 14 bases; junction bases not matched to a gene: 12. Germline V gene sequence: CDR1 KGHSH, CDR2 LQKENI. This CDR3 comprises 16 residues. This chain's CDR3 is CASSPDRTSGSGGKFF. The CDR3 DNA reads as TGTGCCAGCTCACCAGACCGGACTAGCGGGAGCGGGGGGAAGTTCTTC.

The chain carries TRBV6-5 and TRBJ2-7; 9 bases align to TRBD1. The CDR3 extends over 15 amino acids. V was clipped by 5 bases and J by 5 bases; unmatched bases: 10. The V gene's germline CDR1 is MNHEY and CDR2 SVGAGI. In nucleotides, the CDR3 is TGTGCCAGCAGTACCGGGACAGGGTTTCCCCACGAGCAGTACTTC. Protein: CASSTGTGFPHEQYF.

The J gene is TRBJ2-3, the V gene TRBV2; possibly TRBD2 for D (6 bases). The CDR3 is 16 residues long. Per the germline V gene, CDR1 is SNHLY and CDR2 is FYNNEI. With 7 bases removed from V and 2 bases from J, the gap between germline ends came to 19 bases. The CDR3 sequence is CASTDRRVVYTDTQYF. The CDR3 DNA sequence: TGTGCCAGCACCGACCGGAGGGTTGTATACACAGATACGCAGTATTTT.

The V gene is TRBV24-1, the J gene TRBJ2-3; 11 bases match TRBD2. Trimming at V came to 4 bases and at J to 2 bases, leaving 7 bases not matched to a gene. The CDR3 loop spans 17 amino acids. The germline CDR1 and CDR2 sequences are KGHDR and SFDVKD. The CDR3, as DNA: TGTGCCACCAGTGACATGGGACTAGCGGAATCCACAGATACGCAGTATTTT. Translating it yields CATSDMGLAESTDTQYF.